This T cell receptor beta chain was sequenced in a study of regulatory T cells in long-lasting Graves disease. The CDR3 totals 16 residues. CDR1 and CDR2 (germline): MNHEY, SVGEGT. V dropped 8 bases and J dropped 6; count of bases not matched to a gene: 15. The authors built TCR beta libraries using iRepertoire HTBI primers and Arm-PCR of CDR3 regions. MiXCR, run by TCRdb on the multiplex PCR reads, gives a single entry per CDR3 protein. The sample has approximately 400,000 distinct CDR3 sequences, about 12% seen once; the top ten hold about 19%. Time point given: newly diagnosed GD, antithyroid drugs for less than 3 months. The authors made the TCR library using RNA they extracted from PBMCs. Another study also made use of these data, one on T cells in Graves' hyperthyroidism and ophthalmopathy.

The source material was peripheral blood mononuclear cells (PBMCs), sampled at new diagnosis, from a patient treated with antithyroid drugs. The receptor was derived from a woman between 18 and 30 years old with Graves disease. The chain couples TRBV6-2 or TRBV6-3 to TRBJ2-7, with 11 bases aligning to TRBD2. The CDR3 DNA reads TGTGCCAGCCGCTCAAGGGGACTAGCGGACCACCGCGAGCAGTACTTC. Translation gives CASRSRGLADHREQYF.